The 29 T cell receptor beta chains in this list originate from one sample, sequenced in a study of blood T cell repertoires in COVID-19. The method was immunoSEQ multiplex PCR; TCRdb's version includes in-frame clones alone and lacks a portion of them. The table lists around 150,000 clones, just over 85% of them singletons. Sequenced input: peripheral blood. The receptor source for this set is a man aged 55 to 70 with acute or convalescent COVID-19.

The chain employs TRBV7-9 and TRBJ1-4; 8 nucleotides agree with TRBD1. In germline, CDR1 is SEHNR, CDR2 FQNEAQ (reference sequence). This CDR3 spans 15 amino acids. Germline trimming cut 6 bases from V and 5 bases from J; bases unmatched to any gene: 8. The CDR3 reads CASSTPGGQNEKLFF. The CDR3, as DNA: TGTGCCAGCAGTACACCAGGGGGCCAGAATGAAAAACTGTTTTTT.

The chain joins TRBV28 to TRBJ2-1; TRBD2 aligns across 10 bases. With V trimmed by 2 bases and J by 0 bases, 10 bases remained unmatched. Germline CDR1 MDHEN, CDR2 SYDVKM. The CDR3 contains 19 residues. CDR3 protein: CASSLTASGRGGSYNEQFF. The DNA of the CDR3 is TGTGCCAGCAGTTTAACGGCTAGCGGGAGAGGGGGCTCCTACAATGAGCAGTTCTTC.

The chain uses TRBV4-1 and TRBJ2-1; possible D gene TRBD1, 5 bases. Germline loops: CDR1 MGHRA, CDR2 YSYEKL. V gave up 0 bases and J gave up 0 bases, with 15 bases separating them. CDR3 size: 18 residues. CDR3 coding DNA: TGCGCCAGCAGCCAAGACGGCACAGGACGAAGCTCCTACAATGAGCAGTTCTTC. This encodes CASSQDGTGRSSYNEQFF.

The V gene is TRBV19, the J gene TRBJ2-2; TRBD2 aligns across 11 bases. Per the germline V gene, CDR1 is LNHDA and CDR2 is SQIVND (reference sequence). The CDR3 has 15 amino acids. V trimming: 7 bases; J trimming: 6 bases; junction bases outside the gene matches: 7. CDR3 nucleotides: TGTGCCAGTAAGGGTAGCGGGAGGGCCCCCGGGGAGCTGTTTTTT. As protein: CASKGSGRAPGELFF.

The gene calls are TRBV6-6 and TRBJ2-2; 8 nucleotides align to TRBD1. Trimming removed 7 bases from V and 2 bases from J; junction bases left unmatched: 9. The CDR3 consists of 16 residues. Germline assignment: CDR1 MNHNY and CDR2 SVGAGI (reference sequence). CDR3 amino acids: CASTTPTGANTGELFF. Here the CDR3 DNA reads TGTGCCAGCACCACGCCGACAGGGGCCAACACCGGGGAGCTGTTTTTT.

The chain employs TRBV9 and TRBJ1-4; D may be TRBD1 (5 bases). This CDR3 comprises 16 residues. Trimming took 4 bases from V and 6 from J, leaving 19 bases between them. Germline loops: CDR1 SGDLS, CDR2 YYNGEE. Here the CDR3 reads CASSPTGVLRDEKLFF. The DNA of the CDR3 is TGTGCCAGCAGCCCAACGGGGGTTTTGAGGGATGAAAAACTGTTTTTT.

The chain joins TRBV5-1 to TRBJ1-6, with D perhaps TRBD1 (5 bases). V lost 4 bases, J lost 6 bases, and 11 bases lay in between. Germline CDR1 is SGHRS and CDR2 is YFSETQ. This CDR3 is built from 14 residues. CDR3 sequence: CASSRTGLNSPLHF. The CDR3, as DNA: TGCGCCAGCAGCCGGACGGGACTTAATTCACCCCTCCACTTT.

The chain carries TRBV30 and TRBJ1-2; 10 bases map to TRBD1. The V segment lost 5 bases and the J segment 4 bases; nucleotides outside the gene matches: 7. The germline V gene has CDR1 GTSNPN and CDR2 SVGIG (reference sequence). The CDR3 sequence is 14 residues long. CDR3 nucleotides: TGTGCCTGGTGCCAGGACAGGGGGGTCTATGGCTACACCTTC. Its protein product is CAWCQDRGVYGYTF. Looking up the rest from reference TRBV30 and TRBJ1-2 gives the full variable domain: SQTIHQWPATLVQPVGSPLSLECTVEGTSNPNLYWYRQAAGRGLQLLFYSVGIGQISSEVPQNLSASRPQDRQFILSSKKLLLSDSGFYLCAWCQDRGVYGYTFGSGTRLTVV.

The chain is built from TRBV19 and TRBJ1-4; maybe TRBD1 (6 bases). The CDR3 loop spans 13 amino acids. Deletions cut 3 bases from V and 7 bases from J, with 9 bases between. The V gene's germline CDR1 is LNHDA and CDR2 SQIVND (reference sequence). The CDR3 DNA reads TGTGCCAGTAGTATTCCACAGGGTGAAAAACTGTTTTTT. Translating gives CASSIPQGEKLFF.

This rearrangement joins TRBV11-2 to TRBJ2-7; 9 bases are a match to TRBD2. CDR3 size: 15 residues. With V trimmed by 3 bases and J by 5 bases, 8 bases remained unmatched. Germline V gene data show CDR1 as SGHAT and CDR2 as FQNNGV. In DNA, the CDR3 is TGTGCCAGCAGCTTCGGTAGCGGGAGATACGACGAGCAGTACTTC. The encoded protein is CASSFGSGRYDEQYF.

V and J are TRBV6-1 and TRBJ2-7; 12 bases line up with TRBD2. This CDR3 contains 16 residues. J was trimmed by 7 bases and V by 0 bases; bases with no gene match: 7. The germline gives CDR1 MNHNS, CDR2 SASEGT. The CDR3 here is CASSEAGSSGRGEQYF. In nucleotides, the CDR3 is TGTGCCAGCAGTGAAGCTGGGTCTAGCGGGAGGGGTGAGCAGTACTTC.

J is TRBJ1-3 and V is TRBV28; 7 nucleotides agree with TRBD1. Germline V gene lookup returns CDR1 MDHEN and CDR2 SYDVKM. The V and J ends lost 4 bases and 3 bases, in that order; junction bases with no gene match: 9. The CDR3 extends over 16 amino acids. As DNA, the CDR3 is TGTGCCAGCAGTTCCCCGGGAGGGGGCAGTGGAAACACCATATATTTT. Its protein product is CASSSPGGGSGNTIYF.

The gene calls are TRBV19 and TRBJ2-2, with 7 nucleotides matching TRBD1. J lost 4 bases, V lost 5 bases, and 4 bases had no gene match. Looked up from germline, CDR1 is LNHDA and CDR2 is SQIVND (reference sequence). CDR3 length: 14 residues. CDR3 in DNA: TGTGCCAGTAGTCAGGGGGTCATCACCGGGGAGCTGTTTTTT. It codes for CASSQGVITGELFF.

This chain uses TRBV4-2 with TRBJ2-6; D uncertain. This CDR3 contains 15 residues. Per the germline V gene, CDR1 is LGHNA and CDR2 is YNFKEQ. The V end lost 5 bases, the J end lost 4 bases, and 12 bases lay between the germline ends. In DNA form, the CDR3 reads TGTGCCAGCAGCAGTGGGCTCTCGGGGGCCAACGTCCTGACTTTC. It yields the protein CASSSGLSGANVLTF.

The rearrangement joins TRBV27 to TRBJ2-5; D is uncertain. Germline lookup yields CDR1 MNHEY and CDR2 SMNVEV (reference sequence). Trimming left V 5 bases short and J 5 bases short, with 6 bases between. The CDR3 extends over 11 amino acids. The CDR3 region has the DNA TGTGCCAGCAGTCTCGGGGAGACCCAGTACTTC. Its translation is CASSLGETQYF.

This CDR3 is CASSEGQGNQPQHF. The CDR3 region has the DNA TGTGCCAGCTCAGAGGGGCAGGGGAATCAGCCCCAGCATTTT. The J gene is TRBJ1-5, the V gene TRBV18; maybe TRBD1 (6 bases). Germline assignment: CDR1 KGHSH and CDR2 LQKENI. The CDR3 covers 14 residues. V was cut by 5 bases and J by 4 bases, with 12 bases left in between.

Only one count was recorded for this clone. The chain has TRBV28 and TRBJ2-5, with TRBD1 matching 12 bases. The CDR3 contains 14 residues. Germline CDR1 MDHEN, CDR2 SYDVKM. V shed 6 bases and J 5 bases; nucleotides not matched to a gene: 4. CDR3 sequence (DNA): TGTGCCAGCAGAGGGACAGGGGGCGCGGAGACCCAGTACTTC. Translation gives CASRGTGGAETQYF.

The chain combines TRBV11-2 with TRBJ1-2; weak D call: TRBD1 (5 bases). With 1 base removed from V and 2 bases from J, the gap between germline ends came to 8 bases. The germline V gene encodes CDR1 SGHAT and CDR2 FQNNGV. The CDR3 is 14 amino acids. The CDR3 sequence: CASSLGPGNYGYTF. CDR3 nucleotide sequence: TGTGCCAGCAGCTTAGGGCCAGGGAACTATGGCTACACCTTC.

The chain has TRBV28 and TRBJ1-1, with no clear D. The CDR3 runs 13 residues. V was clipped by 2 bases and J by 6 bases, with 10 bases between them. Germline V CDR1 and CDR2: MDHEN, SYDVKM. The chain's CDR3 is CASSLPKPAEAFF. DNA for the CDR3: TGTGCCAGCAGTTTACCCAAGCCGGCTGAAGCTTTCTTT.

This chain joins TRBV7-3 and TRBJ1-2; a possible D gene is TRBD1 (5 bases). CDR3 length: 15 residues. Trimming removed 2 bases from V and 2 bases from J, with 12 bases in between. Per the germline V gene, CDR1 is SGHTA and CDR2 is FQGTGA. CDR3 DNA sequence: TGTGCCAGCAGCTTACAGGGAGGGCCGAACTATGGCTACACCTTC. Amino acids: CASSLQGGPNYGYTF.

The chain combines TRBV3-1 (or the pseudogene TRBV3-2) with TRBJ2-2; 16 positions match TRBD2. Germline lookup yields CDR1 LGHDT and CDR2 YNNKEL (reference sequence). Losses at the gene ends were 4 bases for V and 14 bases for J; bases not matched to a gene: 10. This CDR3 has 16 residues. The CDR3 loop reads CASSPLSGLAGGSLFF. For the CDR3, the DNA is TGTGCCAGCAGCCCCCTATCGGGACTAGCGGGAGGGAGCCTGTTTTTT.

The chain has TRBV6-5 and TRBJ1-2; D perhaps matches TRBD1 (5 bases). Between the trimmed V and J ends, which lost 4 bases and 3 bases, there was a span of 15 bases. Per germline, CDR1 MNHEY and CDR2 SVGAGI. The CDR3 runs 15 residues. CDR3 bases: TGTGCCAGCAGTTCCTTTTGGGGCGCTGACTATGGCTACACCTTC. Protein sequence: CASSSFWGADYGYTF.

This chain uses TRBV19 with TRBJ2-2; 10 bases align to TRBD2. V dropped 5 bases and J dropped 7; count of bases not matched to a gene: 13. CDR1 LNHDA and CDR2 SQIVND come from the germline V gene (reference sequence). The CDR3 runs to 17 residues. DNA for the CDR3: TGTGCCAGTAGTCCTACTAGCGGGAATTTGATAGGCGGGGAGCTGTTTTTT. The encoded protein is CASSPTSGNLIGGELFF.

This clone occurred a few times. The rearrangement joins TRBV10-2 to TRBJ2-1, with unresolved D. The CDR3 loop spans 15 amino acids. V was pared by 5 bases and J by 0 bases, with 11 bases between. CDR1 WSHSY and CDR2 SAAADI come from the germline V gene. The CDR3 region is CASSMGQSSYNEQFF. The CDR3 nucleotides read TGCGCCAGCAGTATGGGCCAGAGCTCCTACAATGAGCAGTTCTTC.

This clone was counted once. The chain links TRBV6-5 to TRBJ2-1; 9 bases align to TRBD2. The length of the CDR3 is 15 residues. CDR1 MNHEY and CDR2 SVGAGI come from the germline V gene. V was clipped by 6 bases and J by 2 bases; unmatched bases: 5. CDR3 residues: CASSDSGRPYNEQFF. CDR3 in DNA: TGTGCCAGCAGCGATAGCGGGAGACCCTACAATGAGCAGTTCTTC.

The chain carries TRBV3-1 (or the pseudogene TRBV3-2) and TRBJ1-2, with D possibly being TRBD1 (5 bases). CDR3 length equals 14 residues. The V and J ends lost 3 bases and 10 bases respectively, with 18 bases between them. Germline assignment: CDR1 LGHDT and CDR2 YNNKEL (reference sequence). CDR3 coding DNA: TGTGCCAGCAGCCAGAGCAGCCCAGGGCATATCTACACCTTC. Protein sequence: CASSQSSPGHIYTF.

V is TRBV19 and J is TRBJ1-5; 8 bases map to TRBD1. CDR3 length: 16 residues. Germline CDR1 LNHDA, CDR2 SQIVND (reference sequence). V lost 3 bases and J lost 2; bases outside the gene matches: 6. CDR3 region: CASSMNWGQGNQPQHF. For the CDR3, the DNA is TGTGCCAGTAGTATGAATTGGGGACAGGGCAATCAGCCCCAGCATTTT. The full variable domain, in which reference TRBV19 and TRBJ1-5 provide the parts outside the CDR3, is DGGITQSPKYLFRKEGQNVTLSCEQNLNHDAMYWYRQDPGQGLRLIYYSQIVNDFQKGDIAEGYSVSREKKESFPLTVTSAQKNPTAFYLCASSMNWGQGNQPQHFGDGTRLSIL.

V and J are TRBV28 and TRBJ2-5, with 8 bases matching TRBD2. The V and J ends lost 6 bases and 3 bases, in that order; junction bases with no gene match: 18. This CDR3 is built from 18 residues. The germline CDR1 and CDR2 sequences are MDHEN and SYDVKM. DNA for the CDR3: TGTGCCAGCAGCTGGGGGCCCCTTTACCGGGAGGGGGAAGAGACCCAGTACTTC. This gives the protein CASSWGPLYREGEETQYF.

The chain employs TRBV5-1 and TRBJ1-2, with 7 bases that match TRBD1. V lost 4 bases to trimming and J lost 2 bases; unmatched junction nucleotides: 5. The CDR3 loop spans 14 amino acids. Germline CDR1 is SGHRS and CDR2 is YFSETQ. The CDR3 DNA reads as TGCGCCAGCAGCGGAGGGGGCCCGAACTATGGCTACACCTTC. Amino acid sequence: CASSGGGPNYGYTF.